The subject of this entry is one T cell receptor (beta chain). Assay: immunoSEQ multiplex PCR; the TCRdb copy retains only in-frame clones and omits some. The table shows 220,000 or so clones, with 80% to 85% occurring only once. These data are taken from a study of blood T cell repertoires in COVID-19. Trimming cost V 3 bases and J 8 bases, with 4 bases left between them. Germline assignment: CDR1 SGHTA and CDR2 FQGNSA. The CDR3 runs to 11 residues. The TCR comes from a woman aged 80 or older with COVID-19, enrolled during active disease. The sequenced material came from peripheral blood. The chain couples TRBV7-2 to TRBJ1-4; D unclear. CDR3 DNA sequence: TGTGCCAGCAGCTTTGAGGAAAAACTGTTTTTT. Encoded protein: CASSFEEKLFF.